A single sample gave rise to the 18 T cell receptor beta chains below, sequenced in a study of control samples from healthy donors and cancer patients. Produced via immunoSEQ multiplex PCR; TCRdb's table is partial and in-frame only. The sample has about 120,000 clones, more than 70% seen once. The sample was blood. Source of these receptors: a man aged 40-50 years in good health.

V is TRBV13 and J is TRBJ2-7; 14 positions agree with TRBD2. The CDR3 is 17 amino acids. CDR1 and CDR2 (germline): PRHDT, FYEKMQ (reference sequence). Trimming at V came to 0 bases and at J to 2 bases, leaving 3 bases not matched to a gene. CDR3 in amino acids: CASSLGTSGGAPYEQYF. CDR3 bases: TGTGCCAGCAGCTTAGGGACTAGCGGGGGGGCTCCCTACGAGCAGTACTTC.

The chain combines TRBV7-8 with TRBJ1-1; D is undetermined. V lost 4 bases to trimming and J lost 1 base, with 16 bases between them. This CDR3 spans 16 amino acids. Germline loops: CDR1 SGHVS, CDR2 FQNEAQ. The CDR3 coding sequence is TGTGCCAGCAGCTCACCCTCGGGAATGTCGAACACTGAAGCTTTCTTT. It translates to CASSSPSGMSNTEAFF.

The chain recombines TRBV2 with TRBJ1-2; 10 bases match TRBD1. The CDR3 has 13 amino acids. In germline, CDR1 is SNHLY, CDR2 FYNNEI. The ends lost 8 bases at V and 8 bases at J; junction bases unmatched: 8. CDR3 coding DNA: TGTGCCAGCCACCGGGACAGGGGTGGAGGCTACACCTTC. It codes for CASHRDRGGGYTF.

The chain employs TRBV15 and TRBJ1-5; D gene unclear. Per germline, CDR1 LNHNV and CDR2 YYDKDF (reference sequence). Trimming took off 3 bases at V and 1 base at J, with 13 bases between the two ends. The CDR3 consists of 16 residues. The CDR3 sequence is CATSSAQQISNQPQHF. CDR3 DNA sequence: TGTGCCACCAGCAGCGCCCAACAGATCAGCAATCAGCCCCAGCATTTT. The full variable domain, in which reference TRBV15 and TRBJ1-5 provide the parts outside the CDR3, is DAMVIQNPRYQVTQFGKPVTLSCSQTLNHNVMYWYQQKSSQAPKLLFHYYDKDFNNEADTPDNFQSRRPNTSFCFLDIRSPGLGDTAMYLCATSSAQQISNQPQHFGDGTRLSIL.

V is TRBV5-1 and J is TRBJ2-3, with D unresolved. Germline CDR1 SGHRS, CDR2 YFSETQ. V was shortened by 0 bases and J by 4 bases, with 3 bases between the two germline ends. CDR3 size: 12 residues. CDR3 sequence (DNA): TGCGCCAGCAGCTTGGAGGCAGATACGCAGTATTTT. It specifies CASSLEADTQYF.

The chain combines TRBV27 with TRBJ2-2, with unresolved D. This CDR3 comprises 16 residues. With 0 bases removed from V and 3 bases from J, the gap between germline ends came to 11 bases. In germline, CDR1 is MNHEY, CDR2 SMNVEV (reference sequence). DNA of the CDR3: TGTGCCAGCAGTTTATCGGGCAGTATTGACACCGGGGAGCTGTTTTTT. Translating gives CASSLSGSIDTGELFF.

CDR3 amino acids: CASSENGQETGDLRYTF. The CDR3 DNA sequence: TGTGCCAGCAGTGAAAATGGGCAAGAGACAGGAGACCTTCGGTACACCTTC. V is TRBV6-1 and J is TRBJ1-2, with D possibly being TRBD1 (6 bases). The CDR3 length is 17 residues. CDR1 is MNHNS and CDR2 is SASEGT in the germline V gene. Trimming shortened V by 2 bases and J by 11 bases, and 27 bases separated the two germline ends.

This clone was seen once. This rearrangement joins TRBV5-1 to TRBJ2-5, with 12 nucleotides matching TRBD1. The CDR3 has 16 residues. J gave up 5 bases and V 4 bases, and 9 bases lay outside the gene matches. Germline V gene data show CDR1 as SGHRS and CDR2 as YFSETQ. CDR3 residues: CASSRGDRGQMETQYF. The CDR3 nucleotides read TGCGCCAGCAGCCGCGGGGACAGGGGGCAAATGGAGACCCAGTACTTC.

The chain has TRBV3-1 (or the pseudogene TRBV3-2) and TRBJ2-2, with D maybe TRBD2 (5 bases). This CDR3 has 16 residues. V lost 1 base and J 7 bases, leaving 16 bases between the germline ends. Germline V gives CDR1 LGHDT, CDR2 YNNKEL (reference sequence). CDR3 sequence (DNA): TGTGCCAGCAGCCAAGGGAGTGGTCAGCGGAACGGGGAGCTGTTTTTT. It is translated as CASSQGSGQRNGELFF.

The rearrangement uses TRBV3-1 (or the pseudogene TRBV3-2) and TRBJ1-5; tentative D call: TRBD1 (5 bases). CDR1 is LGHDT and CDR2 is YNNKEL in the germline V gene (reference sequence). The V and J ends lost 0 bases and 1 base respectively, with 16 bases between them. This CDR3 is 18 amino acids long. CDR3 protein: CASSQEGEGLRSNQPQHF. The CDR3 DNA reads TGTGCCAGCAGCCAAGAAGGGGAAGGGTTGAGGAGCAATCAGCCCCAGCATTTT.

The chain carries TRBV28 and TRBJ2-5, with 8 nucleotides matching TRBD2. The germline CDR1 and CDR2 sequences are MDHEN and SYDVKM. The CDR3 has 14 residues. The V and J ends lost 5 bases and 2 bases, in that order; junction bases with no gene match: 4. CDR3 DNA: TGTGCCAGCAGTGCCGGGACTAGACAAGAGACCCAGTACTTC. Its protein product is CASSAGTRQETQYF.

On this clone: One end of the junction is discordant with germline, which a read error may explain. The chain uses TRBV2 and TRBJ1-2; possibly TRBD1 for D (5 bases). CDR1 is SNHLY, CDR2 FYNNEI, per germline. The CDR3 totals 12 residues. CDR3 coding DNA: TGTGCCAGCAGTGAACCGCCCGGACACCCGTACTTC. Its translation is CASSEPPGHPYF.

The rearrangement uses TRBV10-2 and TRBJ2-7; TRBD1 matches at 10 bases. Per germline, CDR1 WSHSY and CDR2 SAAADI. The length of the CDR3 is 14 residues. V shed 6 bases and J 2 bases; nucleotides not matched to a gene: 4. The CDR3 region is CASRPGQGTYEQYF. As DNA, the CDR3 is TGCGCCAGCAGGCCGGGACAGGGGACCTACGAGCAGTACTTC.

The chain is built from TRBV4-1 and TRBJ2-5, with D possibly called TRBD1 or TRBD2 (5 bases each). The V end was cut by 1 base, the J end by 3 bases, with 9 bases between. CDR3 length: 14 residues. Germline CDR1 reads MGHRA; CDR2 reads YSYEKL. The CDR3 DNA follows: TGCGCCAGCAGCCAAGGACGAGGGGAAGAGACCCAGTACTTC. The encoded protein is CASSQGRGEETQYF.

This clone was counted only a few times. The V call is TRBV4-3, the J call TRBJ1-1; D remains unclear. Trimming removed 4 bases from V and 2 bases from J, with 8 bases in between. This CDR3 is built from 13 residues. The germline V gene has CDR1 LGHNA and CDR2 YSLEER. This CDR3 reads CASSLGGNTEAFF. CDR3 bases: TGCGCCAGCAGCCTTGGAGGTAACACTGAAGCTTTCTTT.

The rearrangement joins TRBV5-6 to TRBJ1-2, with D hard to call. This CDR3 is built from 14 residues. V was pared by 2 bases and J by 1 base, with 9 bases between. Germline CDR1 SGHDT, CDR2 YYEEEE. The CDR3 bases are TGTGCCAGCAGCTTTACCAATCTTAACTATGGCTACACCTTC. Translated: CASSFTNLNYGYTF.

The chain is built from TRBV11-2 and TRBJ1-1; 7 bases line up with TRBD1. The CDR3 runs to 19 residues. Germline V gene sequence: CDR1 SGHAT, CDR2 FQNNGV. Trimming at V came to 5 bases and at J to 0 bases, leaving 18 bases not matched to a gene. The CDR3 sequence: CASSPILDRQGRMNTEAFF. CDR3 bases: TGTGCCAGCAGCCCGATACTCGACCGACAGGGAAGGATGAACACTGAAGCTTTCTTT.

The rearrangement joins TRBV5-6 to TRBJ2-1; D call uncertain. Germline CDR1 is SGHDT and CDR2 is YYEEEE. With 4 bases removed from V and 8 bases from J, the gap between germline ends came to 13 bases. The CDR3 loop spans 13 amino acids. This chain's CDR3 is CASSRRWVDEQFF. The CDR3 DNA follows: TGTGCCAGCAGCCGTCGGTGGGTGGATGAGCAGTTCTTC.